A selection of T cell receptor beta chains follows, all from one sample in a study of cytotoxic CD8 clonotypes in ibrutinib-treated CLL. This table comes from immunoSEQ multiplex PCR, and its TCRdb copy is limited to in-frame clones, with some not included. The profile shows some 160,000 clones, more than 65% of them singletons. The specimen was PBMCs, collected after 12 months of ibrutinib treatment. These receptors originate from a human donor with chronic lymphocytic leukemia. CDR3s include the opening cysteine and the closing phenylalanine or tryptophan. The order of the fields is J gene, D gene, V gene, clone size, CDR3 length, CDR3 DNA, CDR3 protein. A D gene is named only where the DNA matches it firmly. Not all rows give a size; the values are once, few, many and, for expanded clones, a class.

>TRBJ2-2|-|TRBV18|-|13
TGTGCCAGCTCACCCAACGAGAGGGGGGAGCTGTTTTTT
CASSPNERGELFF
>TRBJ1-5|-|TRBV7-2|-|18
TGTGCCAGCAGCTTAACCAGTAGGGGTGGCCTTAGCAATCAGCCCCAGCATTTT
CASSLTSRGGLSNQPQHF
>TRBJ2-7|TRBD2|TRBV7-7|-|15
TGTGCTAGCAGCCTCTTCGGGACTAGCGAATTCGAGCAGTACTTC
CASSLFGTSEFEQYF
>TRBJ2-7|-|TRBV10-3|-|12
TGTGCCAGCAGGCACAGCTCCTACGAGCAGTACTTC
CASRHSSYEQYF
>TRBJ1-5|-|TRBV28|few|16
TGTGCCAGCAGTTCCCATTTGGGGGGCGCATATCAGCCCCAGCATTTT
CASSSHLGGAYQPQHF
>TRBJ1-5|-|TRBV6-4|-|17
TGTGCCAGCAGTGACTCGGTCGGCTGGAATAGCAATCAGCCCCAGCATTTT
CASSDSVGWNSNQPQHF
>TRBJ1-2|TRBD1|TRBV20-1|few|11
TGCAGGGGACAGTCAGGGACAAGCTACACCTTC
CRGQSGTSYTF
>TRBJ1-2|-|TRBV4-1|-|18
TGCGCCAGCAGCCAACCGGGTGTTGCACGGCAGGATTATTATGGCTACACCTTC
CASSQPGVARQDYYGYTF
>TRBJ2-2|-|TRBV11-2|-|14
TGTGCCAGCAGCTTGACCACCTACACCGGGGAGCTGTTTTTT
CASSLTTYTGELFF
>TRBJ1-1|-|TRBV20-1|few|10
TGCAGTGCCACGGACACTGAAGCTTTCTTT
CSATDTEAFF
>TRBJ1-5|-|TRBV28|-|15
TGTGCCAGCAAACGGACCAGTGTGGCGAATCAGCCCCAGCATTTT
CASKRTSVANQPQHF
>TRBJ1-2|TRBD1|TRBV7-2|-|14
TGTGCCAGCGGGATTGACAGGGGACTGAATGGCTACACCTTC
CASGIDRGLNGYTF